A selection of T cell receptor beta chains follows, all from one sample in a study of blood T cells in healthy people across ages. TCRdb re-called the 5' RACE reads through MiXCR, storing one row per CDR3 protein. The table records roughly 800,000 distinct CDR3 sequences, just under 25% of them present only once. The same data also went into a second study, on T cells of mothers and their children.

The sequenced material came from blood. These receptors were collected from a boy younger than 18 in good health. Both conserved end residues are part of each CDR3. Fields, in order: J gene, clone size, D gene, V gene, CDR3 protein, CDR3 DNA. D genes are given only for firm matches. Clone size is shown for a subset of rows, as once, few, many or a class of expanded clone.

>TRBJ2-1|few|TRBD2|TRBV29-1
CSVAGLVSHNEQFF
TGCAGCGTGGCTGGACTAGTTAGCCACAATGAGCAGTTCTTC
>TRBJ2-1|few|-|TRBV29-1
CSVEVREPYNEQFF
TGCAGCGTTGAAGTCAGGGAGCCCTACAATGAGCAGTTCTTC
>TRBJ2-5|-|-|TRBV7-2
CASSFQGRTQYF
TGTGCCAGCAGCTTTCAGGGGAGGACCCAGTACTTC
>TRBJ1-1|-|-|TRBV6-5
CASTQGPEAFF
TGTGCCAGCACCCAGGGACCTGAAGCTTTCTTT
>TRBJ2-5|-|TRBD2|TRBV7-9
CASSLATGEGTYGQYF
TGTGCCAGCAGCTTAGCGACCGGGGAGGGGACCTACGGGCAGTACTTC
>TRBJ2-7|few|-|TRBV29-1
CSVEVNSRTGAYEQYF
TGCAGCGTTGAAGTAAATAGTAGGACGGGGGCCTACGAGCAGTACTTC
>TRBJ1-2|few|-|TRBV6-6
CASSYSGSLYGYTF
TGTGCCAGCAGTTACTCGGGAAGCCTTTATGGCTACACCTTC
>TRBJ1-2|-|TRBD1|TRBV9
CASSVDSRDRGSGYTF
TGTGCCAGCAGCGTAGATAGCCGGGACAGGGGATCCGGCTACACCTTC
>TRBJ2-1|few|TRBD2|TRBV20-1
CSARDPGSGVYNEQFF
TGCAGTGCTAGAGATCCGGGGAGCGGGGTCTACAATGAGCAGTTCTTC
>TRBJ2-2|-|TRBD2|TRBV3-1
CASSPGGGSVTGELFF
TGTGCCAGCAGCCCCGGCGGGGGGTCGGTCACCGGGGAGCTGTTTTTT
>TRBJ1-3|few|-|TRBV12-3/TRBV12-4
CASSFYAGRIKTGNTIYF
TGTGCCAGCAGTTTTTACGCGGGACGGATTAAAACTGGAAACACCATATATTTT
>TRBJ2-7|few|TRBD1|TRBV7-2
CASSGSGTGISYEQYF
TGTGCCAGCAGCGGGTCCGGGACAGGGATCTCCTACGAGCAGTACTTC
>TRBJ2-3|-|TRBD2|TRBV12-3/TRBV12-4
CASSLARLAGAGDTQYF
TGTGCCAGCAGTTTAGCCAGACTAGCGGGGGCGGGGGATACGCAGTATTTT
>TRBJ1-2|once|-|TRBV7-2
CASSLGVQGYGYTF
TGTGCCAGCAGCTTAGGAGTCCAGGGCTATGGCTACACCTTC
>TRBJ2-1|-|-|TRBV7-9
CASSLGLASSYNEQFF
TGTGCCAGCAGCTTAGGGCTAGCAAGCTCCTACAATGAGCAGTTCTTC
>TRBJ1-1|few|-|TRBV29-1
CSVEPGLDTEAFF
TGCAGCGTTGAGCCGGGACTTGACACTGAAGCTTTCTTT
>TRBJ2-2|-|TRBD2|TRBV7-8
CASSLGLLGRDAGELFF
TGTGCCAGCAGCTTAGGTTTATTAGGGAGGGACGCCGGGGAGCTGTTTTTT
>TRBJ1-2|-|-|TRBV12-3/TRBV12-4
CASSWRGGYTF
TGTGCCAGCAGTTGGAGGGGGGGCTACACCTTC
>TRBJ2-2|-|TRBD1|TRBV29-1
CSGRDSLTGELFF
TGCAGCGGAAGGGACAGCCTCACCGGGGAGCTGTTTTTT
>TRBJ2-7|-|-|TRBV20-1
CSALRVVSSYEQYF
TGCAGTGCATTACGGGTCGTTAGCTCCTACGAGCAGTACTTC
>TRBJ1-5|few|-|TRBV28
CASSTPQHF
TGTGCCAGCAGTACTCCCCAGCATTTT
>TRBJ2-7|-|-|TRBV20-1
CSARGRGDYEQYF
TGCAGTGCTAGAGGCAGGGGAGACTACGAGCAGTACTTC
>TRBJ2-2|-|-|TRBV20-1
CSAQVWGNTGELFF
TGCAGTGCCCAGGTGTGGGGAAACACCGGGGAGCTGTTTTTT
>TRBJ2-3|few|-|TRBV25-1
CASSDIRELRDTQYF
TGTGCCAGCAGTGACATTAGGGAGCTGAGAGATACGCAGTATTTT
>TRBJ2-1|few|-|TRBV18
CASSLPDRRSDEQFF
TGTGCCAGCTCACTTCCCGACAGGCGCTCCGATGAGCAGTTCTTC
>TRBJ1-4|-|TRBD1|TRBV20-1
CSAREGTGIEKLFF
TGCAGTGCTAGAGAAGGGACAGGGATTGAAAAACTGTTTTTT
>TRBJ2-5|-|TRBD1|TRBV6-1
CASSDRGMGETQYF
TGTGCCAGCAGTGACAGGGGGATGGGAGAGACCCAGTACTTC